This TCR beta chain came from a study of cytomegalovirus exposure and HLA in healthy donors. Study-level information: Among roughly 190 million T cells, an earlier analysis found 117 million unique TCR beta sequences.

Researchers ran the PCR with 60 Vbeta and 13 Jbeta primers. The protocol was immunoSEQ multiplex PCR, while the TCRdb copy is restricted to in-frame clones and leaves out a portion. The repertoire holds some 140,000 clones, with around 74% as singletons. CDR3 length: 16 amino acids. Trimming took off 5 bases at V and 0 bases at J, with 14 bases between the two ends. Germline CDR1 SGHTA, CDR2 FQGNSA. This clone was seen a few times. Its cognate antigen is unknown. Study results and caveats: The study listed approximately 160 cytomegalovirus-associated TCR beta chains. As a later analysis showed, a missense DCLRE1C variant was linked to trimming of TCR beta V- and J-genes. Data from an earlier analysis indicated that most TCR beta V segments were productive either about 87% or about 30% of the time.

The rearrangement uses TRBV7-2 and TRBJ1-5; TRBD1 might be the D (5 bases). This receptor was identified in a man aged 25 to 45 in good health and CMV-seronegative. The sample taken for sequencing was PBMCs. The CDR3 region is CASSPPGQTSNQPQHF. In DNA form, the CDR3 reads TGTGCCAGCAGCCCACCAGGGCAGACTAGCAATCAGCCCCAGCATTTT.